This T cell receptor (beta chain) was sequenced in a study of cytomegalovirus exposure and HLA in healthy donors. Germline CDR1 MNHEY, CDR2 SMNVEV (reference sequence). V shed 5 bases, J shed 4 bases, and the junction held 7 bases outside the gene matches. This CDR3 comprises 14 residues. The PCR contained 60 Vbeta and 13 Jbeta primers. Only in-frame clones appear in the TCRdb table, and some are missing; sequencing was by immunoSEQ multiplex PCR. In the table there are tens of thousands of clones, nearly 70% of which are singletons. The genes are TRBV27 and TRBJ1-2; 7 nucleotides match TRBD1. This TCR was sampled from a woman between 45 and 65 years old in good health and CMV-seropositive. Sample: PBMCs. CDR3 sequence (DNA): TGTGCCAGCAGTAGAGGGGGACAGTTCTATGGCTACACCTTC. Protein product: CASSRGGQFYGYTF.